The entry below describes one TCR beta chain. Its specificity is not known. There are 13 residues in the CDR3. Trimming removed 6 bases from V and 6 bases from J; junction bases left unmatched: 7. Germline V gene lookup returns CDR1 SNHLY and CDR2 FYNNEI. Study-wide findings and caveats: In terms of TCR gene usage, tumor memory CD4+ T cells clustered together with blood and lymph node memory CD4+ cells, as well as with lymph node naive CD4+ cells. Tumor Treg TCRs overlapped most with tumor naive CD4+ cells.

Semi-nested PCR with Nested Universal Primer A followed constant-region reverse priming of full-length variable regions. TCRdb reprocessed the 5' RACE reads with MiXCR, giving one entry per CDR3 protein. The sample includes some 8,700 distinct CDR3 sequences, approximately 26% of them seen just once. Naive CD4+ cells had CD25+ Tregs removed. The J gene is TRBJ2-5, the V gene TRBV2, with 7 bases aligning to TRBD2. The sequenced material came from naive CD4+ T cells sorted from a lymph node. Subset here: naive CD4+ T cells, CD4+CD45RA+CD25-. This clonotype originated in a female donor with breast cancer. The CDR3 is CASSDGLEKTQYF. The CDR3 bases are TGTGCCAGCAGCGATGGACTAGAGAAGACCCAGTACTTC.